The entry below gives a single T cell receptor beta chain sequence along with its context. The authors produced cDNA by 5'RACE using 10-nucleotide random UMIs. TCRdb used MiXCR to reprocess the 5' RACE reads, holding one entry per CDR3 protein. The sample carries under 40,000 distinct CDR3 sequences, roughly 13% recorded once. Germline values: CDR1 MNHEY, CDR2 SMNVEV (reference sequence). This CDR3 has 20 amino acids. The ends lost 5 bases at V and 4 bases at J; junction bases unmatched: 23. These data belong to a study of neurological immune-mediated disorders. This sequence joins TRBV27 and TRBJ2-3, with 8 bases lining up with TRBD2. The sequenced sample was PBMCs. This TCR was sampled from a woman in her 50s with HTLV-1-associated myelopathy (HAM/TSP). CDR3 residues: CASSPSRDKDGGAGADTQYF. CDR3 nucleotide sequence: TGTGCCAGCAGTCCTTCGAGGGACAAAGACGGGGGGGCCGGGGCAGATACGCAGTATTTT.